A selection of T cell receptor beta chains follows, all from one sample in a study of PD-1 blockade in classical Hodgkin lymphoma. Profiling relied on immunoSEQ multiplex PCR, and the TCRdb table lists in-frame clones only, not all of them. The sample records around 6,000 clones, roughly 80% being singletons. The sample consisted of peripheral blood mononuclear cells (PBMCs), taken at baseline. These receptor sequences come from a human donor with classical Hodgkin lymphoma. Both conserved end residues are part of each CDR3. D genes are given only for firm matches. Expanded clones are given a class, and other clones once, few, many or no size at all.

D gene	V gene	clone size	J gene	CDR3 protein	CDR3 DNA
-	TRBV10-3	-	TRBJ1-1	CATGTGTGTEAFF	TGTGCCACCGGGACCGGCACGGGCACTGAAGCTTTCTTT
TRBD1	TRBV27	-	TRBJ2-1	CASRDLRDRGNEQFF	TGTGCCAGCAGAGACCTCCGGGACAGAGGCAATGAGCAGTTCTTC
TRBD1	TRBV6-5	-	TRBJ1-1	CASNPGTGGHTEAFF	TGTGCCAGCAACCCCGGGACAGGGGGCCACACTGAAGCTTTCTTT
-	TRBV28	few	TRBJ2-7	CASSLSQLYEQYF	TGTGCCAGCAGTTTAAGTCAGCTCTACGAGCAGTACTTC
-	TRBV28	once	TRBJ2-1	CASSLGQNEQFF	TGTGCCAGCAGTTTAGGACAGAATGAGCAGTTCTTC
TRBD1	TRBV6-6	-	TRBJ1-6	CASGDRGRNSPLHF	TGTGCCAGCGGCGACAGGGGAAGGAATTCACCCCTCCACTTT
TRBD1	TRBV4-2	-	TRBJ2-7	CASSPDRGLHEQYF	TGTGCCAGCAGCCCGGACAGGGGGCTCCACGAGCAGTACTTC
-	TRBV7-9	-	TRBJ2-6	CASSPRRSSGANVLTF	TGTGCCAGCAGCCCCCGACGGAGCTCTGGGGCCAACGTCCTGACTTTC
TRBD1	TRBV5-4	few	TRBJ2-2	CASSWDRTNTGELFF	TGTGCCAGCAGCTGGGACAGGACCAACACCGGGGAGCTGTTTTTT
TRBD1	TRBV29-1	-	TRBJ2-3	CSVHTGELGLTQYF	TGCAGCGTTCATACAGGGGAACTAGGACTTACGCAGTATTTT
-	TRBV19	-	TRBJ2-7	CASSKWDGGISYEQYF	TGTGCCAGTAGTAAGTGGGACGGGGGAATATCCTACGAGCAGTACTTC
-	TRBV5-1	-	TRBJ2-3	CASSLVGTNTDTQYF	TGCGCCAGCAGCTTGGTCGGCACGAACACAGATACGCAGTATTTT
-	TRBV10-3	once	TRBJ2-1	CAISERIDAYNEQFF	TGTGCCATCAGTGAAAGGATCGACGCGTATAATGAGCAGTTCTTC
-	TRBV28	-	TRBJ2-3	CASSPPKASTDTQYF	TGTGCCAGCAGTCCGCCTAAAGCGAGCACAGATACGCAGTATTTT
TRBD2	TRBV30	-	TRBJ2-1	CAWSVLAGVGNEQFF	TGTGCCTGGAGTGTACTAGCGGGAGTCGGGAATGAGCAGTTCTTC
-	TRBV10-2	once	TRBJ1-2	CASSEGIYGYTF	TGCGCCAGCAGTGAGGGTATCTATGGCTACACCTTC
-	TRBV4-1	-	TRBJ2-7	CASSQDPAGEQYF	TGCGCCAGCAGCCAAGATCCTGCGGGCGAGCAGTACTTC
-	TRBV18	once	TRBJ2-5	CASSREETQYF	TGTGCCAGCTCACGTGAAGAGACCCAGTACTTC
TRBD1	TRBV4-1	-	TRBJ2-7	CASSRGGQGAYEQYF	TGCGCCAGCAGCCGGGGAGGACAGGGGGCATACGAGCAGTACTTC
-	TRBV4-2	-	TRBJ1-2	CASSQGFFGVSSGYTF	TGTGCCAGCAGCCAAGGTTTTTTCGGGGTGTCGTCCGGCTACACCTTC
TRBD1	TRBV6-5	-	TRBJ1-4	CASRGRQGTNEKLFF	TGTGCCAGCAGGGGCCGACAGGGAACTAATGAAAAACTGTTTTTT
-	TRBV7-9	once	TRBJ1-1	CASRLGNTEAFF	TGTGCCAGCAGGTTGGGGAACACTGAAGCTTTCTTT
TRBD2	TRBV2	-	TRBJ2-3	CASSSLAGSADTQYF	TGTGCCAGCAGTTCACTAGCGGGATCCGCAGATACGCAGTATTTT
-	TRBV7-9	-	TRBJ2-2	CASSLGPSPGELFF	TGTGCCAGCAGCCTGGGACCATCACCCGGGGAGCTGTTTTTT
TRBD1	TRBV9	-	TRBJ2-2	CASSSPGGCGDREHRGAVF	TGTGCCAGCAGCTCCCCCGGTGGTTGTGGGGACAGAGAACACCGGGGAGCTGTTTTT